These T cell receptor beta chains were read from a single sample in a study of blood T cells in healthy people across ages. TCRdb itself ran the 5' RACE reads through MiXCR, one entry per CDR3 protein. The table lists about 1.6 million distinct CDR3 sequences, roughly a third of them singletons. The sequencing input was blood. These receptors came from a woman in her 30s in good health. The CDR3 runs from the conserved cysteine through the conserved F or W.

TRBV27,TRBJ2-1,CASSSFTSGGLYEQFF
TRBV20-1,TRBJ2-1,CSARVVTSGYNEQFF
TRBV6-5,TRBJ1-2,CASSYLGTEDYGYTF
TRBV9,TRBJ1-2,CASSPWGQGDRSYGYTF
TRBV12-3/TRBV12-4,TRBJ2-1,CASSPGGALRYNEQFF
TRBV15,TRBJ2-4,CATSRAGAEGKNIQYF
TRBV6-1,TRBJ2-6,CASSGGTTGANVLTF
TRBV27,TRBJ2-5,CASSLLGQEIQYF
TRBV20-1,TRBJ2-7,CSARDLRGNEQYF
TRBV30,TRBJ1-1,CAWGLFPMNTEAFF
TRBV6-1,TRBJ2-7,CASSLIQGGEQYF
TRBV9,TRBJ2-1,CASSARRELGNEQFF
TRBV30,TRBJ2-7,CAWSAMTGFGADYEQYF
TRBV6-1,TRBJ2-6,CASRETLGTGANVLTF
TRBV7-8,TRBJ1-1,CACSLDRQGTEAFF
TRBV20-1,TRBJ2-1,CSGKKDQQFF
TRBV7-2,TRBJ2-1,CASGALREGGRNKQFF
TRBV20-1,TRBJ2-7,CSAILRAGPSYEQYF
TRBV12-3/TRBV12-4,TRBJ2-5,CASSRDDQETQYF
TRBV9,TRBJ2-3,CASSGASGADTQYF
TRBV18,TRBJ2-7,CASSPPSRAYEQYF
TRBV20-1,TRBJ1-1,CSARVQGPGTEAFF
TRBV2,TRBJ2-3,CASSGLAVTSTDTQYF
TRBV2,TRBJ2-5,CASSEHSGTGGEQYF
TRBV24-1,TRBJ2-1,CATSDITGLASEQFF
TRBV20-1,TRBJ2-5,CSASENLEPYVEQYF
TRBV6-1,TRBJ2-2,CASSEDHATGELFF